Below, one TCR beta chain is given with its context. Its antigen is not identified. No DNA is shown, since the ends of the CDR3 on it are uncertain; the CDR3 is the one TCRdb lists. These data belong to a study of Graves' ophthalmopathy and Graves' hyperthyroidism. Study as a whole: Researchers obtained peripheral blood at initial diagnosis, before any treatment had begun. Study observations and caveats: Built on 13 signatures, a model told ophthalmopathy apart from stable hyperthyroidism with about 88% sensitivity and roughly 81% specificity.

Germline loops: CDR1 MNHEY, CDR2 SVGEGT. The CDR3 is 13 residues long, counting both termini. Where ophthalmopathy was present, donors had moderate-to-severe activity, CAS ≥3, NOSPECS ≥4 and duration under 3 months. RNA transcripts yielded amplified TCR beta CDR3 regions. Investigators did first-round RT-PCR with HTBI primers, then second-round multiplex PCR. TCRdb reprocessed the multiplex PCR reads with MiXCR, giving one entry per CDR3 protein. The sample lists about 220,000 distinct CDR3 sequences, about 22% occurring once. V and J are TRBV6-2 or TRBV6-3 and TRBJ2-2. This sequence was found in a woman between 50 and 59 years old with Graves' ophthalmopathy. The material sequenced was peripheral blood. The chain's CDR3 is CASSSSGYGELFF.